The rows below give T cell receptor beta chains drawn from one sample of a study of T cells in Graves' hyperthyroidism and ophthalmopathy. From the multiplex PCR reads, TCRdb called clonotypes with MiXCR, one entry per CDR3 protein. The sample records about 350,000 distinct CDR3 sequences, 15% to 20% being singletons. The sample consisted of blood. These receptor sequences come from a woman between 35 and 50 years old with Graves' ophthalmopathy. Both conserved end residues are part of each CDR3. A D gene is named only where the DNA matches it firmly. Only some rows state a clone size, as once, few, many or a class for expanded clones.

D gene	V gene	J gene	clone size	CDR3 protein	CDR3 DNA
-	TRBV6-1	TRBJ2-4	once	CASSEWFFEAKNIQYF	TGTGCCAGCAGTGAATGGTTTTTTGAAGCCAAAAACATTCAGTACTTC
-	TRBV12-3/TRBV12-4	TRBJ1-5	many	CASSFSQTGPGQPQHF	TGTGCCAGCAGTTTTTCTCAGACAGGCCCGGGCCAGCCCCAGCATTTT
-	TRBV4-1	TRBJ2-7	many	CASSQAGAPSYEQYF	TGCGCCAGCAGCCAAGCGGGCGCCCCCTCCTACGAGCAGTACTTC
TRBD1	TRBV4-3	TRBJ1-1	-	CASSQVGDRGRTKAFF	TGCGCCAGCAGCCAAGTCGGGGACAGGGGGAGGACTAAAGCTTTCTTT
-	TRBV11-2	TRBJ1-1	many	CASSLDRGGGNTEAFF	TGTGCCAGCAGCTTAGATCGGGGCGGCGGGAACACTGAAGCTTTCTTT
-	TRBV24-1	TRBJ1-1	many	CATRDSMLTEAFF	TGTGCCACCAGGGACAGTATGTTAACTGAAGCTTTCTTT
-	TRBV15	TRBJ1-1	many	CATSRDVGVMNTEAFF	TGTGCCACCAGCAGAGATGTTGGGGTTATGAACACTGAAGCTTTCTTT
-	TRBV5-1	TRBJ2-2	few	CASSSGPTGELFF	TGCGCCAGCAGCTCGGGACCCACCGGGGAGCTGTTTTTT
-	TRBV4-2	TRBJ1-1	many	CASSQDRQLTGAFF	TGTGCCAGCAGCCAAGATCGTCAGCTCACCGGGGCTTTCTTT
-	TRBV12-3/TRBV12-4	TRBJ1-5	many	CASSLGFGAQPQHF	TGTGCCAGCAGTTTAGGGTTTGGGGCTCAGCCCCAGCATTTT
TRBD2	TRBV20-1	TRBJ2-5	few	CSAPSGWTSGQETQYF	TGCAGTGCGCCGTCTGGATGGACTAGCGGACAAGAGACCCAGTACTTC
TRBD2	TRBV28	TRBJ2-7	many	CASSFGASGRSRTYEQYF	TGTGCCAGCAGTTTTGGGGCTAGCGGGAGGTCCCGTACCTACGAGCAGTACTTC
-	TRBV6-1	TRBJ2-2	-	CASTTSGELFF	TGTGCCAGCACTACATCCGGGGAGCTGTTTTTT
TRBD1	TRBV6-1	TRBJ2-7	many	CASSIRDRVSYEQYF	TGTGCCAGCAGTATCCGGGACAGGGTCTCCTACGAGCAGTACTTC
-	TRBV11-2	TRBJ2-5	-	CASSSRLVGGGETQYF	TGTGCCAGCAGCTCAAGACTAGTGGGAGGGGGGGAGACCCAGTACTTC
TRBD1	TRBV6-1	TRBJ1-2	-	CASLSGQGTNYGYTF	TGTGCCAGCCTCTCGGGACAGGGAACTAACTATGGCTACACCTTC
-	TRBV13	TRBJ2-7	many	CASSGGTETYEQYF	TGTGCCAGCAGCGGGGGGACAGAGACCTACGAGCAGTACTTC
-	TRBV6-1	TRBJ1-2	many	CASSDRVYGYTF	TGTGCCAGCTCCGACCGTGTCTATGGCTACACCTTC
-	TRBV30	TRBJ2-5	many	CAWSPLGDQETQYF	TGTGCCTGGAGTCCCCTAGGGGATCAAGAGACCCAGTACTTC
-	TRBV28	TRBJ1-1	-	CASSPGPTEAFF	TGTGCCAGCAGTCCGGGCCCCACTGAAGCTTTCTTT
-	TRBV7-3	TRBJ1-1	many	CASSPGVDTEAFF	TGTGCCAGCAGCCCAGGGGTCGACACTGAAGCTTTCTTT
TRBD1	TRBV9	TRBJ2-7	many	CASSVGDSKNEQYF	TGTGCCAGCAGCGTAGGGGACAGTAAGAACGAGCAGTACTTC
TRBD1	TRBV25-1	TRBJ1-2	many	CASSVGQGSYGYTF	TGTGCCAGCAGTGTAGGACAGGGATCCTATGGCTACACCTTC
TRBD1	TRBV7-8	TRBJ1-1	many	CASSSTGGGTEAFF	TGTGCCAGCAGCAGCACAGGGGGCGGCACTGAAGCTTTCTTT
TRBD2	TRBV13	TRBJ2-2	-	CASSWLPGLVRTGELFF	TGTGCCAGCAGCTGGCTGCCGGGACTAGTAAGGACCGGGGAGCTGTTTTTT